This TCR beta chain was captured in a study of cytomegalovirus exposure and HLA in healthy donors. Whole-study context: Earlier, 95 million to 140 million unique TCR beta sequences were recovered from about 200 million T cells by an analysis. Whole-study results and caveats: In presence/absence analyses, roughly uniform sequencing depth across donors was assumed. With DRB1 most and HLA-C fewest, TCR association rates differed between HLA loci in a later analysis.

Primers included in the PCR were 60 Vbeta and 13 Jbeta primers. Measured with immunoSEQ multiplex PCR; TCRdb has only the in-frame clones, and not every one. Of 150,000 or so clones in the sample, 70% to 90% were seen once. On this clone: Its antigen is not known.

V was shortened by 5 bases and J by 5 bases, with 20 bases between the two germline ends. From germline, CDR1 is ENHRY and CDR2 SYGVKD. The CDR3 has 16 amino acids. Sequenced material: PBMCs. The sequence was obtained from a middle-aged woman in good health and CMV-seropositive. The genes are TRBV10-3 and TRBJ2-3, with D possibly TRBD1 on 6 matching bases. CDR3 sequence: CAISKAAGAIGDTQYF. CDR3 sequence (DNA): TGTGCCATCAGTAAAGCGGCAGGGGCCATCGGAGATACGCAGTATTTT.